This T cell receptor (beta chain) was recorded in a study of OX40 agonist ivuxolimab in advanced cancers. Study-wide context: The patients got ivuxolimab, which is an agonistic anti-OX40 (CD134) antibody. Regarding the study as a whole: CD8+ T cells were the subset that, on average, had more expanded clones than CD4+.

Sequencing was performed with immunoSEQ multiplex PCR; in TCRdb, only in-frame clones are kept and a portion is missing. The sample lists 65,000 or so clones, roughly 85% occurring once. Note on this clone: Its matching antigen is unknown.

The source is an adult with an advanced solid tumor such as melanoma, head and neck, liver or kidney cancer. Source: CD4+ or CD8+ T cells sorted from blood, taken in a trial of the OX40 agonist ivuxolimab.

This chain's CDR3 is CASRGGPAVHEQFF. In nucleotides, the CDR3 is TGTGCCAGCAGGGGGGGCCCGGCAGTCCATGAGCAGTTCTTC. This sequence joins TRBV25-1 and TRBJ2-1; D may be TRBD1 or TRBD2 (6 bases each). Germline V gene lookup returns CDR1 MGHDK and CDR2 SYGVNS. The ends were cut back, 6 bases at V and 8 bases at J, with 17 bases in the middle. The CDR3 contains 14 residues.